This T cell receptor (beta chain) was sequenced in a study of cytomegalovirus exposure and HLA in healthy donors. Study-level points and caveats: A few of the chains that were CMV-associated were confirmed in vitro to be specific for CMV antigens. A previous analysis found most TCR beta V segments productive roughly 87% or roughly 30% of the time.

60 Vbeta and 13 Jbeta primers were used in PCR. Original processing methods: It was a later analysis that counted tens of millions of unique TCR beta chains, of which roughly 11 million were shared. Profiling relied on immunoSEQ multiplex PCR, and the TCRdb table lists in-frame clones only, not all of them. Clone size and V and J calls were adopted from that table, with D and trimming inferred from the DNA. Among around 150,000 clones listed, 70% to 90% were seen once. Note on this clone: Its antigen is still unknown.

The J segment lost 5 bases and the V segment lost 6 bases, leaving 4 bases of the junction unmatched. The CDR3 is 13 amino acids. Germline CDR1 and CDR2: LNHDA and SQIVND (reference sequence). This receptor was identified in a man aged 18 to 29 in good health and CMV-seropositive. This chain links TRBV19 with TRBJ1-2, with 9 bases lining up with TRBD1. Material: PBMCs. CDR3 nucleotides: TGTGCCAGTAGAAGGGGACAGGGATATGGCTACACCTTC. Translation: CASRRGQGYGYTF.